A selection of T cell receptor beta chains follows, all from one sample in a study of naive CD8 T cells in extremely preterm neonates. Sequenced by immunoSEQ multiplex PCR; TCRdb stores in-frame clones only, minus some. Here the sample spans 20,000 or so clones, 70% to 90% being singletons. The sequenced sample consisted of naive CD8+ T cells from cord blood. Every receptor here comes from a boy who was born preterm. Each CDR3 is given with its conserved first and last residue. The order of the fields is D gene, V gene, clone size, J gene, CDR3 DNA, CDR3 protein. A D gene is named only where the DNA matches it firmly. The size entry is marked missing in some rows and otherwise reads once, few, many or a size class.

D gene: TRBD1; V gene: TRBV9; clone size: few; J gene: TRBJ2-7; CDR3 DNA: TGTGCCAGCAGCGTAGGACAGGGGGCCTACGAGCAGTACTTC; CDR3 protein: CASSVGQGAYEQYF
D gene: -; V gene: TRBV6-5; clone size: -; J gene: TRBJ2-2; CDR3 DNA: TGTGCCAGCAGTTACTTCCAGACCGGGGAGCTGTTTTTT; CDR3 protein: CASSYFQTGELFF
D gene: TRBD1; V gene: TRBV5-1; clone size: -; J gene: TRBJ1-1; CDR3 DNA: TGCGCCAGCAACAGGGGGACTGAAGCTTTCTTT; CDR3 protein: CASNRGTEAFF
D gene: -; V gene: TRBV7-9; clone size: -; J gene: TRBJ1-4; CDR3 DNA: TGTGCCAGCAGCTTAAACGATGAAAAACTGTTTTTT; CDR3 protein: CASSLNDEKLFF
D gene: TRBD2; V gene: TRBV19; clone size: -; J gene: TRBJ2-5; CDR3 DNA: TGTGCCAGTAGTATAGCGGGGGGGCAAGAGACCCAGTACTTC; CDR3 protein: CASSIAGGQETQYF
D gene: -; V gene: TRBV30; clone size: -; J gene: TRBJ2-7; CDR3 DNA: TGTGCCTGGAGTGTACGGACAGTTAACTACGAGCAGTACTTC; CDR3 protein: CAWSVRTVNYEQYF
D gene: -; V gene: TRBV5-1; clone size: -; J gene: TRBJ1-1; CDR3 DNA: TGCGCCAGCAGCCCCCCTCTTCGGGGCACTGAAGCTTTCTTT; CDR3 protein: CASSPPLRGTEAFF
D gene: TRBD2; V gene: TRBV19; clone size: -; J gene: TRBJ2-7; CDR3 DNA: TGTGCCAGTAGTATGGCGGGGGGGAACTACGAGCAGTACTTC; CDR3 protein: CASSMAGGNYEQYF
D gene: TRBD2; V gene: TRBV4-1; clone size: -; J gene: TRBJ2-1; CDR3 DNA: TGCGCCAGCAGCCCGACTAGCGGGGGGGCAAATGAGCAGTTCTTC; CDR3 protein: CASSPTSGGANEQFF
D gene: TRBD1; V gene: TRBV6-5; clone size: -; J gene: TRBJ1-6; CDR3 DNA: TGTGCCAGCAGTTGGACAGGGGGCTCACCCCTCCACTTT; CDR3 protein: CASSWTGGSPLHF
D gene: -; V gene: TRBV4-1; clone size: -; J gene: TRBJ1-3; CDR3 DNA: TGCGCCAGCAGCCAAACCCGGCTCTCTGGAAACACCATATATTTT; CDR3 protein: CASSQTRLSGNTIYF
D gene: TRBD1; V gene: TRBV10-3; clone size: -; J gene: TRBJ2-7; CDR3 DNA: TGTGCCATCATCCGGGACAGCTCCTACGAGCAGTACTTC; CDR3 protein: CAIIRDSSYEQYF
D gene: TRBD1; V gene: TRBV5-1; clone size: -; J gene: TRBJ2-5; CDR3 DNA: TGCGCCAGCAGCTTCCGGGACAGGGGGCAAGAGACCCAGTACTTC; CDR3 protein: CASSFRDRGQETQYF
D gene: TRBD1; V gene: TRBV29-1; clone size: -; J gene: TRBJ1-2; CDR3 DNA: TGCAGCGCTGACAGGGGCTATGGCTACACCTTC; CDR3 protein: CSADRGYGYTF
D gene: -; V gene: TRBV7-2; clone size: -; J gene: TRBJ2-7; CDR3 DNA: TGTGCCAGCAGCTTAAGTAGCCTAGCGACCTACGAGCAGTACTTC; CDR3 protein: CASSLSSLATYEQYF
D gene: -; V gene: TRBV9; clone size: -; J gene: TRBJ2-6; CDR3 DNA: TGTGCCAGCAGCGTAGCGGGTGGGGCCAACGTCCTGACTTTC; CDR3 protein: CASSVAGGANVLTF
D gene: TRBD1; V gene: TRBV30; clone size: few; J gene: TRBJ2-7; CDR3 DNA: TGTGCCTGGAGTGTAGGGACAGGGGTCTACGAGCAGTACTTC; CDR3 protein: CAWSVGTGVYEQYF
D gene: -; V gene: TRBV7-2; clone size: -; J gene: TRBJ1-1; CDR3 DNA: TGTGCCAGCAGCTCAGGGACTGAAGCTTTCTTT; CDR3 protein: CASSSGTEAFF
D gene: TRBD2; V gene: TRBV11-1; clone size: -; J gene: TRBJ2-5; CDR3 DNA: TGTGCCAGCAGCTTACCTAGCGGGGGACACCAAGAGACCCAGTACTTC; CDR3 protein: CASSLPSGGHQETQYF
D gene: -; V gene: TRBV28; clone size: once; J gene: TRBJ1-2; CDR3 DNA: TGTGCCAGCAGTTTGGGGGCGGGCTATGGCTACACCTTC; CDR3 protein: CASSLGAGYGYTF
D gene: TRBD1; V gene: TRBV5-8; clone size: once; J gene: TRBJ1-2; CDR3 DNA: TGCGCCAGCAGCCAAGACGGGACAGGGTGGTATGGCTACACCTTC; CDR3 protein: CASSQDGTGWYGYTF
D gene: -; V gene: TRBV2; clone size: once; J gene: TRBJ2-1; CDR3 DNA: TGTGCCAGCAATGGGGGGTTTGAGCAGTTCTTC; CDR3 protein: CASNGGFEQFF
D gene: -; V gene: TRBV5-6; clone size: -; J gene: TRBJ1-5; CDR3 DNA: TGTGCCAGCAGCTTATATAGCAATCAGCCCCAGCATTTT; CDR3 protein: CASSLYSNQPQHF
D gene: -; V gene: TRBV27; clone size: -; J gene: TRBJ2-7; CDR3 DNA: TGTGCCAGCAGTTTATCTACAAACGGCTACGAGCAGTACTTC; CDR3 protein: CASSLSTNGYEQYF
D gene: -; V gene: TRBV21-1; clone size: -; J gene: TRBJ1-3; CDR3 DNA: TGTGCCAGCAGCAAAGACAACTCTGGAAACACCATATATTTT; CDR3 protein: CASSKDNSGNTIYF
D gene: -; V gene: TRBV6-6; clone size: few; J gene: TRBJ1-6; CDR3 DNA: TGTGCCAGCAGTTACGGCAATTCACCCCTCCACTTT; CDR3 protein: CASSYGNSPLHF
D gene: TRBD1; V gene: TRBV5-1; clone size: -; J gene: TRBJ2-2; CDR3 DNA: TGCGCCAGCAGCAGGGGGCGCACCGGGGAGCTGTTTTTT; CDR3 protein: CASSRGRTGELFF
D gene: TRBD1; V gene: TRBV5-6; clone size: -; J gene: TRBJ1-1; CDR3 DNA: TGTGCCAGCAGCACAGGGGCCACTGAAGCTTTCTTT; CDR3 protein: CASSTGATEAFF
D gene: TRBD1; V gene: TRBV6-1; clone size: -; J gene: TRBJ1-2; CDR3 DNA: TGTGCCAGCAGTGACAGGGGGAACTATGGCTACACCTTC; CDR3 protein: CASSDRGNYGYTF
D gene: TRBD2; V gene: TRBV6-5; clone size: -; J gene: TRBJ2-7; CDR3 DNA: TGTGCCAGCAGTTTAGGACTAGCGGCCTACGAGCAGTACTTC; CDR3 protein: CASSLGLAAYEQYF
D gene: -; V gene: TRBV6-8; clone size: -; J gene: TRBJ2-6; CDR3 DNA: TGTGCCAGCAGCCCGGGAGGGGCCAACGTCCTGACTTTC; CDR3 protein: CASSPGGANVLTF
D gene: -; V gene: TRBV6-5; clone size: -; J gene: TRBJ1-2; CDR3 DNA: TGTGCCAGCAGTATCCGGGACAACTATGGCTACACCTTC; CDR3 protein: CASSIRDNYGYTF
D gene: -; V gene: TRBV12-5; clone size: -; J gene: TRBJ1-2; CDR3 DNA: TGTGCTAGTGGTTTGTACCGGGGGGATGGCTACACCTTC; CDR3 protein: CASGLYRGDGYTF
D gene: -; V gene: TRBV27; clone size: -; J gene: TRBJ2-1; CDR3 DNA: TGTGCCAGCAGTCTGATACTGGGTGAGCAGTTCTTC; CDR3 protein: CASSLILGEQFF
D gene: TRBD2; V gene: TRBV5-4; clone size: -; J gene: TRBJ2-7; CDR3 DNA: TGTGCCAGCAGCACTAGCGGGGGGGACGAGCAGTACTTC; CDR3 protein: CASSTSGGDEQYF
D gene: -; V gene: TRBV7-9; clone size: -; J gene: TRBJ1-1; CDR3 DNA: TGTGCCAGCAGCCCGGACACTGAAGCTTTCTTT; CDR3 protein: CASSPDTEAFF
D gene: -; V gene: TRBV6-4; clone size: -; J gene: TRBJ2-7; CDR3 DNA: TGTGCCAGCAGTGAGGACAGCTCCTACGAGCAGTACTTC; CDR3 protein: CASSEDSSYEQYF
D gene: -; V gene: TRBV21-1; clone size: -; J gene: TRBJ1-2; CDR3 DNA: TGTGCCAGCAGCAATGTCTCAGCCGACTATGGCTACACCTTC; CDR3 protein: CASSNVSADYGYTF
D gene: TRBD1; V gene: TRBV19; clone size: -; J gene: TRBJ1-1; CDR3 DNA: TGTGCCAGTAGTATACAGGGGGCGAACACTGAAGCTTTCTTT; CDR3 protein: CASSIQGANTEAFF
D gene: TRBD2; V gene: TRBV19; clone size: -; J gene: TRBJ2-7; CDR3 DNA: TGTGCCAGTAGTACGAGCGGGGGTTACGAGCAGTACTTC; CDR3 protein: CASSTSGGYEQYF
D gene: -; V gene: TRBV7-9; clone size: -; J gene: TRBJ1-2; CDR3 DNA: TGTGCCAGCAGCCCCGACTGGGGAACCCTCTATGGCTACACCTTC; CDR3 protein: CASSPDWGTLYGYTF
D gene: TRBD1; V gene: TRBV11-2; clone size: -; J gene: TRBJ1-5; CDR3 DNA: TGTGCCAGCAGCTTACAGGGGGCGAATCAGCCCCAGCATTTT; CDR3 protein: CASSLQGANQPQHF
D gene: -; V gene: TRBV7-2; clone size: -; J gene: TRBJ2-3; CDR3 DNA: TGTGCCAGCAGCTTAGCAGATACGCAGTATTTT; CDR3 protein: CASSLADTQYF
D gene: TRBD2; V gene: TRBV11-1; clone size: once; J gene: TRBJ2-5; CDR3 DNA: TGTGCCAGCAGCTTACGGGGACTAGCGGGAGAGACCCAGTACTTC; CDR3 protein: CASSLRGLAGETQYF
D gene: -; V gene: TRBV9; clone size: -; J gene: TRBJ2-1; CDR3 DNA: TGTGCCAGCAGCCAAGGGGGGGACTATGAGCAGTTCTTC; CDR3 protein: CASSQGGDYEQFF
D gene: -; V gene: TRBV19; clone size: -; J gene: TRBJ1-1; CDR3 DNA: TGTGCCAGTAGGACAGGCTACACTGAAGCTTTCTTT; CDR3 protein: CASRTGYTEAFF
D gene: -; V gene: TRBV5-4; clone size: few; J gene: TRBJ2-7; CDR3 DNA: TGTGCCAGCAGCGCCAGCTCCTACGAGCAGTACTTC; CDR3 protein: CASSASSYEQYF
D gene: TRBD1; V gene: TRBV4-1; clone size: -; J gene: TRBJ2-7; CDR3 DNA: TGCGCCAGCAGCCAAGATGTCCGGGACAGGGGGCGCGAGCAGTACTTC; CDR3 protein: CASSQDVRDRGREQYF
D gene: -; V gene: TRBV5-6; clone size: -; J gene: TRBJ2-3; CDR3 DNA: TGTGCCAGCAGCCCTGTAGAGACTAGCACAGATACGCAGTATTTT; CDR3 protein: CASSPVETSTDTQYF
D gene: TRBD1; V gene: TRBV9; clone size: -; J gene: TRBJ2-4; CDR3 DNA: TGTGCCAGCAGCGACAGGGGGCACATTCAGTACTTC; CDR3 protein: CASSDRGHIQYF
D gene: TRBD2; V gene: TRBV5-8; clone size: -; J gene: TRBJ2-1; CDR3 DNA: TGTGCCAGCAGCTGGACTAGCGGGGGGGCCAATGAGCAGTTCTTC; CDR3 protein: CASSWTSGGANEQFF
D gene: TRBD1; V gene: TRBV7-9; clone size: -; J gene: TRBJ2-3; CDR3 DNA: TGTGCCAGCAGCTCCCGGGACAGGGGGCGTACAGATACGCAGTATTTT; CDR3 protein: CASSSRDRGRTDTQYF
D gene: TRBD1; V gene: TRBV11-2; clone size: -; J gene: TRBJ1-1; CDR3 DNA: TGTGCCAGCAGCGTGGACAGGGGGCACACTGAAGCTTTCTTT; CDR3 protein: CASSVDRGHTEAFF
D gene: TRBD2; V gene: TRBV6-4; clone size: -; J gene: TRBJ2-3; CDR3 DNA: TGTGCCAGCAGTGACGCTAGCGGGGGGGCAGATACGCAGTATTTT; CDR3 protein: CASSDASGGADTQYF
D gene: -; V gene: TRBV5-4; clone size: once; J gene: TRBJ2-1; CDR3 DNA: TGTGCCAGCGTGGGTTTGGACAATGAGCAGTTCTTC; CDR3 protein: CASVGLDNEQFF
D gene: -; V gene: TRBV19; clone size: -; J gene: TRBJ1-1; CDR3 DNA: TGTGCCAGTAGTATAGGGGGCTTGAACACTGAAGCTTTCTTT; CDR3 protein: CASSIGGLNTEAFF
D gene: -; V gene: TRBV19; clone size: -; J gene: TRBJ1-1; CDR3 DNA: TGTGCCAGTAGTATAGATCTGAACACTGAAGCTTTCTTT; CDR3 protein: CASSIDLNTEAFF
D gene: -; V gene: TRBV27; clone size: few; J gene: TRBJ2-7; CDR3 DNA: TGTGCCAGCAGTTACGGCTACGAGCAGTACTTC; CDR3 protein: CASSYGYEQYF
D gene: -; V gene: TRBV7-9; clone size: -; J gene: TRBJ2-4; CDR3 DNA: TGTGCCAGCAGCCGGGACAAAAACATTCAGTACTTC; CDR3 protein: CASSRDKNIQYF
D gene: TRBD2; V gene: TRBV11-2; clone size: -; J gene: TRBJ2-7; CDR3 DNA: TGTGCCAGCAGCGGGGGACTAGCCTACGAGCAGTACTTC; CDR3 protein: CASSGGLAYEQYF